This passage covers 3 T cell receptor beta chains from one sample sequenced in a study of T-cell memory formation after mild COVID-19. Each CDR3 protein gets one entry after TCRdb re-called the 5' RACE reads with MiXCR. This repertoire shows 220,000 or so distinct CDR3 sequences, approximately 10% found once; its top ten account for about 3.8%. The sequenced material came from PBMCs or a T cell subset sorted from them (not recorded which). These receptors originate from a man aged 18 to 29 who had mild COVID-19 (a few samples of this study predate the infection). Cell type and time point are not known.

The chain joins TRBV6-2 or TRBV6-3 to TRBJ2-5, with 10 bases lining up with TRBD2. Germline loops: CDR1 MNHEY, CDR2 SVGEGT. CDR3 length equals 18 residues. V trimming: 2 bases; J trimming: 5 bases; junction bases outside the gene matches: 14. The chain's CDR3 is CASSYRTWTSGARETQYF. CDR3 nucleotide sequence: TGTGCCAGCAGTTACCGAACCTGGACTAGCGGTGCACGGGAGACCCAGTACTTC.

In this sample, this clonotype turned up a few times. The J gene is TRBJ2-2, the V gene TRBV5-1, with D perhaps TRBD1 (5 bases). Germline lookup yields CDR1 SGHRS and CDR2 YFSETQ. The germline V and J ends were trimmed by 0 bases and 2 bases, with 8 bases remaining between them. The CDR3 spans 15 residues. CDR3 coding DNA: TGCGCCAGCAGCTTGGAACAGGCCAACACCGGGGAGCTGTTTTTT. This encodes CASSLEQANTGELFF.

This clonotype was detected a few times. V is TRBV3-1 and J is TRBJ1-2, with D unresolved. V was pared by 4 bases and J by 3 bases, with 12 bases between. The CDR3 runs 14 residues. CDR1 LGHDT and CDR2 YNNKEL come from the germline V gene (reference sequence). The CDR3 region is CASSRTQQDYGYTF. The CDR3 nucleotides are TGTGCCAGCAGCCGAACACAGCAGGACTATGGCTACACCTTC. The full variable domain, completed using reference TRBV3-1 and TRBJ1-2, is DTAVSQTPKYLVTQMGNDKSIKCEQNLGHDTMYWYKQDSKKFLKIMFSYNNKELIINETVPNRFSPKSPDKAHLNLHINSLELGDSAVYFCASSRTQQDYGYTFGSGTRLTVV.